The clone carrying this T cell receptor beta chain was seen many times. The antigen is undetermined. This sample was taken from a study of blood T cells in healthy people across ages. Study-level findings and limits: A strong correlation between TCR beta diversity and naive T cell percentage was seen.

Germline V gene sequence: CDR1 MGHRA, CDR2 YSYEKL. J was trimmed by 1 base and V by 4 bases; bases with no gene match: 3. This CDR3 spans 14 amino acids. The use of a sample-barcoded 5' primer and a J-beta primer mix characterized a second PCR of about 6 to 11 cycles. TCRdb re-called the 5' RACE reads with MiXCR, one entry per CDR3 protein. Of roughly 900,000 distinct CDR3 sequences detected, roughly 52% appear once; the ten largest clones hold around 15%. The TCR was taken from a man younger than 40 in good health. Sequences were obtained from blood. The gene calls are TRBV4-1 and TRBJ2-5, with 7 bases aligning to TRBD2. The CDR3 loop reads CASSLSGVQETQYF. The CDR3 coding sequence is TGCGCCAGCAGCCTGAGCGGGGTCCAAGAGACCCAGTACTTC.